The source of this T cell receptor beta chain is a study of blood T cell repertoires in COVID-19. Across the whole study: Donors in the United States, Italy and Spain gave samples during acute or convalescent COVID-19. The analysed material was cDNA or gDNA that came from T cells, B-cell-depleted T cells, or PBMCs.

Original data processing: Amplifying reference gene primers gave estimates of nucleated cell counts. Repertoires were generated with immunoSEQ multiplex PCR, while TCRdb's copy carries only in-frame clones and drops some. V and J calls and clone size are those listed in that table; D and trimming were worked out from the DNA. The table lists fewer than 300,000 clones, 80% to 90% of them singletons. Germline V gene sequence: CDR1 LGHNA, CDR2 YSLEER. Trimming shortened V by 3 bases and J by 4 bases, and 12 bases separated the two germline ends. This CDR3 contains 14 residues. Material: peripheral blood. The clonotype originates from a woman aged 45-59 years who had recovered from COVID-19. This chain joins TRBV4-3 and TRBJ1-2; D is possibly TRBD1 (6 bases). This chain's CDR3 is CASSQMRGGYGYTF. The CDR3 coding sequence is TGCGCCAGCAGCCAGATGAGAGGGGGCTATGGCTACACCTTC.